This T cell receptor (beta chain) was profiled in a study of post-analysis software for immune sequencing data. About the research overall: There were relapsing-remitting, secondary progressive and progressive-relapsing multiple sclerosis among the disease courses included.

cDNA libraries for TCR beta contained unique molecular identifiers. Each CDR3 protein is one row after TCRdb ran MiXCR on the PCR reads. The data show 800,000 to 950,000 distinct CDR3 sequences, roughly half seen once. Germline-derived CDR1 and CDR2 are DFQATT and SNEGSKA (reference sequence). The CDR3 length is 15 residues. With 0 bases removed from V and 1 base from J, the gap between germline ends came to 10 bases. Study-wide points: Roughly five TRBV segments appeared more often in patients than in controls, and TRBV5-6, TRBV5-1 and TRBV20-1 were among these.

As to this clonotype: Antigen: not known.

Input material: blood. The V and J genes are TRBV20-1 and TRBJ1-5, with unresolved D. The source is a girl under 18 with multiple sclerosis. In DNA, the CDR3 is TGCAGTGCTAGAGATGAAGAGTTGAGCAATCAGCCCCAGCATTTT. Translated: CSARDEELSNQPQHF.